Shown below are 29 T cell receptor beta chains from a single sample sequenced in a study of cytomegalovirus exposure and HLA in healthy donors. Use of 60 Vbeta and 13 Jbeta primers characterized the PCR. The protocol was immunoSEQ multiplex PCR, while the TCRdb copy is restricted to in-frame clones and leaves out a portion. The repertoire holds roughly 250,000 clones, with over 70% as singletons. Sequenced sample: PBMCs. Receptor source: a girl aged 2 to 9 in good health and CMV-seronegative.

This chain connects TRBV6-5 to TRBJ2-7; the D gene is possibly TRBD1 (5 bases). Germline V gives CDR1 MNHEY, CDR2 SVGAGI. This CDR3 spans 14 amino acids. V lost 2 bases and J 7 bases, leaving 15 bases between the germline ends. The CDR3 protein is CASSYLTGGSEQYF. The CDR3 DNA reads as TGTGCCAGCAGTTACCTTACAGGTGGCTCGGAGCAGTACTTC.

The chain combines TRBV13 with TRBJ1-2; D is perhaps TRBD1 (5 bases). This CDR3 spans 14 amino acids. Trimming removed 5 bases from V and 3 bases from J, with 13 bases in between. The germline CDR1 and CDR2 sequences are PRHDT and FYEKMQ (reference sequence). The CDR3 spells CASSRKQAYYGYTF. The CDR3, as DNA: TGTGCCAGCAGCCGGAAACAGGCCTACTATGGCTACACCTTC.

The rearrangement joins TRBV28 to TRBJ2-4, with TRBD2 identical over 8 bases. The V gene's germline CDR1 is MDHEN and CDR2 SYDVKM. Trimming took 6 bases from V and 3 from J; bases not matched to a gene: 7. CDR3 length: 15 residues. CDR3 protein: CASSGGGTNKNIQYF. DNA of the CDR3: TGTGCCAGCAGCGGCGGGGGGACTAACAAAAACATTCAGTACTTC.

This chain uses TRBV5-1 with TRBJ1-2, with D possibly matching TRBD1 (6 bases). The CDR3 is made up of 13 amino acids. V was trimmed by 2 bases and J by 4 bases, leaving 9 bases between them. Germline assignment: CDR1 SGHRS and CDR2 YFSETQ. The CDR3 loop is CASSLQGTYGYTF. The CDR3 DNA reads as TGCGCCAGCAGCTTACAGGGTACCTATGGCTACACCTTC.

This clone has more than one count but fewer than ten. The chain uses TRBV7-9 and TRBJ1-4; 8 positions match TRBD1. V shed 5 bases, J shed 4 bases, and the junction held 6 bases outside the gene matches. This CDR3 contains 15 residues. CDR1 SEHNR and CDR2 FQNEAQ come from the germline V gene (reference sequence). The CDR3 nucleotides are TGTGCCAGCAGCCCCTCGACAGGGGTTAATGAAAAACTGTTTTTT. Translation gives CASSPSTGVNEKLFF.

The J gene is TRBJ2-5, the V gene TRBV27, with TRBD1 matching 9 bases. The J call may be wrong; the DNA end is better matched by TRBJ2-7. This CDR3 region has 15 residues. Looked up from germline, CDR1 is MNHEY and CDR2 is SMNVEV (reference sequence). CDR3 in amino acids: CASSSTGTGSHEQYF. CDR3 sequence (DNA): TGTGCCAGCAGTTCTACCGGGACAGGGTCCCACGAGCAGTACTTC.

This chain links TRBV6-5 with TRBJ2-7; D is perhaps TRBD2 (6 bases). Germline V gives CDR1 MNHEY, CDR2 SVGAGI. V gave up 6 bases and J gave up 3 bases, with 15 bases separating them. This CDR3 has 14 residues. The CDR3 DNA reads TGTGCCAGCAGCGTCGGGGGACGCGGCTACGAGCAGTACTTC. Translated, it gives CASSVGGRGYEQYF.

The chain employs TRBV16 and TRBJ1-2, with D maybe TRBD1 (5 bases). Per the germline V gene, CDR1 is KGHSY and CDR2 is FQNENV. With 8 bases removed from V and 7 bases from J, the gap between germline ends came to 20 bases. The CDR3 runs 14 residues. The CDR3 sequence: CASRITGVNIGYTF. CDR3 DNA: TGTGCCAGCCGAATTACGGGGGTGAATATTGGCTACACCTTC.

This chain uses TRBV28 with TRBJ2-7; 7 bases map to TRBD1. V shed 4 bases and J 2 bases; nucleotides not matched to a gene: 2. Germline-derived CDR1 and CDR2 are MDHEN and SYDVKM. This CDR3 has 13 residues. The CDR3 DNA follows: TGTGCCAGCAGTTCAGGGGGACCCTACGAGCAGTACTTC. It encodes CASSSGGPYEQYF.

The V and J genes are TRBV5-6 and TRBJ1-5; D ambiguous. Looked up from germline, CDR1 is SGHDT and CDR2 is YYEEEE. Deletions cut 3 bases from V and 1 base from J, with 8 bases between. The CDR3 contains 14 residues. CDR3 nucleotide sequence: TGTGCCAGCAGCTCCTGGGCGAGCAATCAGCCCCAGCATTTT. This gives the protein CASSSWASNQPQHF.

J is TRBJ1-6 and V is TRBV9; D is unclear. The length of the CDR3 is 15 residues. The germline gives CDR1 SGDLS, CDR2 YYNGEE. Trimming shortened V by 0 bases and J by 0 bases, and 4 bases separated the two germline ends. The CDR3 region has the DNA TGTGCCAGCAGCGTAGGGAGCTCCTATAATTCACCCCTCCACTTT. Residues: CASSVGSSYNSPLHF. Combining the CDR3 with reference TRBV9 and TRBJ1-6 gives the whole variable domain DSGVTQTPKHLITATGQRVTLRCSPRSGDLSVYWYQQSLDQGLQFLIQYYNGEERAKGNILERFSAQQFPDLHSELNLSSLELGDSALYFCASSVGSSYNSPLHFGNGTRLTVT.

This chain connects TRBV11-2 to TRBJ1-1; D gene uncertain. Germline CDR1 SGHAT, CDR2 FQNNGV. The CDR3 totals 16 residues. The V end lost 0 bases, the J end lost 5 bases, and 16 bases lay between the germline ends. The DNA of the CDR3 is TGTGCCAGCAGCTTAGATCACGCACGGTACCCAACTGAAGCTTTCTTT. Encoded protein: CASSLDHARYPTEAFF. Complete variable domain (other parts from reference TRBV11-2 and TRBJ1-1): EAGVAQSPRYKIIEKRQSVAFWCNPISGHATLYWYQQILGQGPKLLIQFQNNGVVDDSQLPKDRFSAERLKGVDSTLKIQPAKLEDSAVYLCASSLDHARYPTEAFFGQGTRLTVV.

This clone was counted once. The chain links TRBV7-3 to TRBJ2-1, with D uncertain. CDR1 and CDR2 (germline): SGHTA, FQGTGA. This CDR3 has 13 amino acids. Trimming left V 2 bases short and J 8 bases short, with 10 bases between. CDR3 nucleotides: TGTGCCAGCAGCTTAGGGCTGTTCGATGAGCAGTTCTTC. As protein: CASSLGLFDEQFF.

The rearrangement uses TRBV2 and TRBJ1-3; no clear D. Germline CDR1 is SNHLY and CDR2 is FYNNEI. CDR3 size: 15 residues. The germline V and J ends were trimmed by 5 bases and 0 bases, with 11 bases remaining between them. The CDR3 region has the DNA TGTGCCAGCAGTAACAGCCGCTTCTCTGGAAACACCATATATTTT. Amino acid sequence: CASSNSRFSGNTIYF.

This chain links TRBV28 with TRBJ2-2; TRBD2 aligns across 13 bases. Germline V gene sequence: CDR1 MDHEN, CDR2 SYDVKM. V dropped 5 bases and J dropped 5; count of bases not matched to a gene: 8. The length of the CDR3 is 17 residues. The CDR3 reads CASSPWTSGSWTGELFF. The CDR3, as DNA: TGTGCCAGCAGTCCGTGGACTAGCGGGAGTTGGACCGGGGAGCTGTTTTTT.

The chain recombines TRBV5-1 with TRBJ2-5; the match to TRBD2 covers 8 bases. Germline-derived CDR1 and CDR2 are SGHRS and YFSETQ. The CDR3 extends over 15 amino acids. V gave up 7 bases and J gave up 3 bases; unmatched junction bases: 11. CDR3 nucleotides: TGCGCCAGCGGGGTTCAAAGCGGGAGTGAAGAGACCCAGTACTTC. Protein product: CASGVQSGSEETQYF.

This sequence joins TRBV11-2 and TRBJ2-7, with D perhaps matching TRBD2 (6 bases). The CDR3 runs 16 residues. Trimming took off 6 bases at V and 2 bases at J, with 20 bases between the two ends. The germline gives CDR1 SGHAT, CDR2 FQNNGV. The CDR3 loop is CASSLTPGVVAYEQYF. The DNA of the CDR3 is TGTGCCAGCAGTTTAACTCCGGGGGTTGTCGCCTACGAGCAGTACTTC.

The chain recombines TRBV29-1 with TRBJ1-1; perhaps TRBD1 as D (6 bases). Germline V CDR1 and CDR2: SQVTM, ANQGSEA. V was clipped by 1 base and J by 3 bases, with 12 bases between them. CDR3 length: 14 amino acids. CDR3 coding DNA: TGCAGCGTTGAAGTACAAGACAGGCACACTGAAGCTTTCTTT. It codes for CSVEVQDRHTEAFF.

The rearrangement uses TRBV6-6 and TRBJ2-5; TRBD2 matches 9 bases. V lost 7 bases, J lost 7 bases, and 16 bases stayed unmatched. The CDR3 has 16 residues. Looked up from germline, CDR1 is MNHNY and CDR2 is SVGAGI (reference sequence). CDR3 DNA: TGTGCCAGCACGTCCGGGACTAGCCTCCTCGTGGGGACCCAGTACTTC. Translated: CASTSGTSLLVGTQYF.

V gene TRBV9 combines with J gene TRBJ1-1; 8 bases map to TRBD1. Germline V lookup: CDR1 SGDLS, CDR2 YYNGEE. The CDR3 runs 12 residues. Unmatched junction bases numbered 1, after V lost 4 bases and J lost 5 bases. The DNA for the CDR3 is TGTGCCAGCAGCACAGGGGGAACTGAAGCTTTCTTT. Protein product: CASSTGGTEAFF. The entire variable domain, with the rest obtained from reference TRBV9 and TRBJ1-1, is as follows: DSGVTQTPKHLITATGQRVTLRCSPRSGDLSVYWYQQSLDQGLQFLIQYYNGEERAKGNILERFSAQQFPDLHSELNLSSLELGDSALYFCASSTGGTEAFFGQGTRLTVV.

CDR3: CASSSWGAGTEAFF. In DNA form, the CDR3 reads TGTGCCAGCAGTTCGTGGGGTGCGGGGACTGAAGCTTTCTTT. The genes are TRBV28 and TRBJ1-1; D is uncertain. Germline V lookup: CDR1 MDHEN, CDR2 SYDVKM. Trimming removed 4 bases from V and 5 bases from J, with 14 bases in between. CDR3 length: 14 residues.

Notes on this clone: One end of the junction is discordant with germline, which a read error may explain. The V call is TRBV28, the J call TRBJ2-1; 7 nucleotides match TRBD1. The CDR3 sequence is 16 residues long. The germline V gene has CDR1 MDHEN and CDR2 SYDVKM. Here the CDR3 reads CATSQLHDRAYNEQFF. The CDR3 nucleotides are TGTGCCACCAGTCAGCTCCACGACAGGGCTTACAATGAGCAGTTCTTC.

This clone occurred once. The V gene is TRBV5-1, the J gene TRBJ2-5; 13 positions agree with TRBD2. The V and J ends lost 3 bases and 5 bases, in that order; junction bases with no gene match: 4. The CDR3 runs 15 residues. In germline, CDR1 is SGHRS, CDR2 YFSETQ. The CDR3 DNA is TGCGCCAGCAGCTCGGGACTAGCGGGGCTTGAGACCCAGTACTTC. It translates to CASSSGLAGLETQYF.

CDR3 sequence (DNA): TGTGCCAGCAGCGTAGAAAAAGGGACAGCCTACAATGAGCAGTTCTTC. Encoded protein: CASSVEKGTAYNEQFF. The chain joins TRBV9 to TRBJ2-1, with TRBD1 identical over 7 bases. Trimming took 0 bases from V and 2 from J; bases not matched to a gene: 5. CDR1 and CDR2 (germline): SGDLS, YYNGEE. CDR3 length: 16 residues.

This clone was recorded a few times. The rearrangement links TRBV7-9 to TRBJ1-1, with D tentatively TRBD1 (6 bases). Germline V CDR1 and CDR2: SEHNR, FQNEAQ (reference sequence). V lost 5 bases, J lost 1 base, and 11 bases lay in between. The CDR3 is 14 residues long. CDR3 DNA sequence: TGTGCCAGCAGCCGAAGGACAGCGAACACTGAAGCTTTCTTT. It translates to CASSRRTANTEAFF. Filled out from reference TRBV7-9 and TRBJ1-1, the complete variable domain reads DTGVSQNPRHKITKRGQNVTFRCDPISEHNRLYWYRQTLGQGPEFLTYFQNEAQLEKSRLLSDRFSAERPKGSFSTLEIQRTEQGDSAMYLCASSRRTANTEAFFGQGTRLTVV.

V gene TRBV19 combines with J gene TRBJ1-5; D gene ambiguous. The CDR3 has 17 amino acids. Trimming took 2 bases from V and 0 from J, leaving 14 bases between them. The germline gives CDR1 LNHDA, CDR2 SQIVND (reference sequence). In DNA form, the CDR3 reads TGTGCCAGTAGTATACTCAGCGGAACTTATAGCAATCAGCCCCAGCATTTT. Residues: CASSILSGTYSNQPQHF.

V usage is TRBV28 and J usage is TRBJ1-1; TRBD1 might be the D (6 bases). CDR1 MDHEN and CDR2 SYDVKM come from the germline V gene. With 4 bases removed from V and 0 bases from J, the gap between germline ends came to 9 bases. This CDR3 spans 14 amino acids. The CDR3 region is CASSSWTVNTEAFF. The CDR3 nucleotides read TGTGCCAGCAGTTCCTGGACAGTGAACACTGAAGCTTTCTTT. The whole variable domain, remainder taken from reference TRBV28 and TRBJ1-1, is DVKVTQSSRYLVKRTGEKVFLECVQDMDHENMFWYRQDPGLGLRLIYFSYDVKMKEKGDIPEGYSVSREKKERFSLILESASTNQTSMYLCASSSWTVNTEAFFGQGTRLTVV.

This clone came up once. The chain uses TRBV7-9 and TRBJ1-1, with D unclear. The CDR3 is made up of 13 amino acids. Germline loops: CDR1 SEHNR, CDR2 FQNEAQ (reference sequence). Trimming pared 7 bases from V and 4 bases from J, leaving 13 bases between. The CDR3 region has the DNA TGTGCCAGCATCGCCCTACCAGGCACTGAAGCTTTCTTT. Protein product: CASIALPGTEAFF.

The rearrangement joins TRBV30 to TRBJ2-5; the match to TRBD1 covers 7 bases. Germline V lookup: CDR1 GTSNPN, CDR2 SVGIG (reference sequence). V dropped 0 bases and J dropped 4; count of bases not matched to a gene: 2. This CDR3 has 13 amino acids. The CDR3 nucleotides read TGTGCCTGGAGTGTATCAGGGGGAGAGACCCAGTACTTC. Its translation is CAWSVSGGETQYF.